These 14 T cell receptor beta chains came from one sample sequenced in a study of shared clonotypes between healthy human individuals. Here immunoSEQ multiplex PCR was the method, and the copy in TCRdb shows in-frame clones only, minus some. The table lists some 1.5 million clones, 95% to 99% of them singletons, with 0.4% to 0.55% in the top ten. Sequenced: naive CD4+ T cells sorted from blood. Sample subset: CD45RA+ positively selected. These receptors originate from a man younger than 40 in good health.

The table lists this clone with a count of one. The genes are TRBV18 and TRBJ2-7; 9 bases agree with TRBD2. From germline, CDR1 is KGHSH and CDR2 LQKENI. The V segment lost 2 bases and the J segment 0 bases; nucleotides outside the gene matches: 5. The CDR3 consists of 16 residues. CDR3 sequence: CASSPRTSASSYEQYF. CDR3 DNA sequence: TGTGCCAGCTCACCAAGGACTAGCGCTAGCTCCTACGAGCAGTACTTC.

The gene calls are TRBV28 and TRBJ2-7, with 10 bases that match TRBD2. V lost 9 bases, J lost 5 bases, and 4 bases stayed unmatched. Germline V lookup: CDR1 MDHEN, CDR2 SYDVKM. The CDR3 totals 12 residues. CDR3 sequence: CASNLAGDEQYF. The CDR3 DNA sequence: TGTGCCAGTAACCTAGCGGGAGACGAGCAGTACTTC.

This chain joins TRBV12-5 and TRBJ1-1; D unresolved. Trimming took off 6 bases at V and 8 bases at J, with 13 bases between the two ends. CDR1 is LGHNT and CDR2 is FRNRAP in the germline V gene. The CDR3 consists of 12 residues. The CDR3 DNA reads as TGTGCTAGTGGAAAAGACGGCCTGGAAGCTTTCTTT. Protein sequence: CASGKDGLEAFF.

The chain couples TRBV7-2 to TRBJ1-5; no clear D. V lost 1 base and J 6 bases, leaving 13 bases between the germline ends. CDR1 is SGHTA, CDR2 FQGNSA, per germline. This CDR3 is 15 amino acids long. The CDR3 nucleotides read TGTGCCAGCAGCTTAGAGGTAGGGTTAGGTCAGCCCCAGCATTTT. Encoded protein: CASSLEVGLGQPQHF.

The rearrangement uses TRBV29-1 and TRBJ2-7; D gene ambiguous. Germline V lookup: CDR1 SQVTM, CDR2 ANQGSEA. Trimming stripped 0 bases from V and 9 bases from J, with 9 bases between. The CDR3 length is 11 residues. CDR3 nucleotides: TGCAGCGTTGAAGATCGGTTGGTGCAGTACTTC. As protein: CSVEDRLVQYF.

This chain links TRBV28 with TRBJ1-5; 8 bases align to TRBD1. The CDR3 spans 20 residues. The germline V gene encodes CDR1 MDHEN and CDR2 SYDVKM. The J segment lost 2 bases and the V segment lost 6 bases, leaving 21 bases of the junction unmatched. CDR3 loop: CASRFQNGTGRHEGNQPQHF. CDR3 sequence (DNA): TGTGCCAGCAGATTTCAAAATGGGACAGGTCGTCATGAAGGCAATCAGCCCCAGCATTTT. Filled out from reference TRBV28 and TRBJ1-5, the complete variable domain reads DVKVTQSSRYLVKRTGEKVFLECVQDMDHENMFWYRQDPGLGLRLIYFSYDVKMKEKGDIPEGYSVSREKKERFSLILESASTNQTSMYLCASRFQNGTGRHEGNQPQHFGDGTRLSIL.

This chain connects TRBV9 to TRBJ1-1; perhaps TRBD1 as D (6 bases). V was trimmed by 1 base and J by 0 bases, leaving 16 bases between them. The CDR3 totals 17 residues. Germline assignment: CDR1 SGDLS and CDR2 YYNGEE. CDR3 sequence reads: CASSVSGGQIMNTEAFF. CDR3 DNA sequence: TGTGCCAGCAGCGTAAGCGGCGGACAGATCATGAACACTGAAGCTTTCTTT. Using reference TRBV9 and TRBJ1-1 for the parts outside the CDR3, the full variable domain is DSGVTQTPKHLITATGQRVTLRCSPRSGDLSVYWYQQSLDQGLQFLIQYYNGEERAKGNILERFSAQQFPDLHSELNLSSLELGDSALYFCASSVSGGQIMNTEAFFGQGTRLTVV.

CDR3 sequence: CASSVSLRSTHEQFF. DNA for the CDR3: TGTGCCAGCAGCGTATCTCTACGGAGCACGCATGAGCAGTTCTTC. The chain links TRBV9 to TRBJ2-1; no reliable D call. Germline assignment: CDR1 SGDLS and CDR2 YYNGEE. V lost 1 base, J lost 8 bases, and 16 bases lay in between. The CDR3 is 15 amino acids.

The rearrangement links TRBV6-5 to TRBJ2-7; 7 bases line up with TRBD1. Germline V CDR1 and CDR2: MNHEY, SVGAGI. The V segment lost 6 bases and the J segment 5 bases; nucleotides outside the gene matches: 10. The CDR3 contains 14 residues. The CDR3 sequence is CASSSDRVVHEQYF. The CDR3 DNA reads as TGTGCCAGCAGCTCCGACAGGGTCGTCCACGAGCAGTACTTC.

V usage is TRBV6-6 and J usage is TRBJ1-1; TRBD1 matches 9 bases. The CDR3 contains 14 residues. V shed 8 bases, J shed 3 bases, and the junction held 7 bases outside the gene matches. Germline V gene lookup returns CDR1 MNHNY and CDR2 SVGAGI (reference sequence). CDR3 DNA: TGTGCCAGCGGTCTTGGGACAGGGTACACTGAAGCTTTCTTT. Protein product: CASGLGTGYTEAFF.

The CDR3, as DNA: TGTGCCAGTAGTATAGACACAGGAGCCGGGGAGCTGTTTTTT. Protein sequence: CASSIDTGAGELFF. The rearrangement links TRBV19 to TRBJ2-2; D may be TRBD1 (5 bases). Trimming left V 0 bases short and J 6 bases short, with 8 bases between. Germline V gene sequence: CDR1 LNHDA, CDR2 SQIVND (reference sequence). The CDR3 spans 14 residues.

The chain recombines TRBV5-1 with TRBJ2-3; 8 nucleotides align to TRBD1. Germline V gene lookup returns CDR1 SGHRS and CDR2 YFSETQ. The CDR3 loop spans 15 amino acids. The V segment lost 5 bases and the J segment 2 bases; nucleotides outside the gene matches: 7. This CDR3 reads CASRPGQGPTDTQYF. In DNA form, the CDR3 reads TGCGCCAGCAGACCTGGACAGGGCCCCACAGATACGCAGTATTTT.

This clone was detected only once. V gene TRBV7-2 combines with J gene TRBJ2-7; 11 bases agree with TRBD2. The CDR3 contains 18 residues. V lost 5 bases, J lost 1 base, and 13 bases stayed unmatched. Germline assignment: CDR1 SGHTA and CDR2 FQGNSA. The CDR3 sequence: CASSPNFPASGRSYEQYF. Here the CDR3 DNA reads TGTGCCAGCAGCCCCAATTTTCCTGCTAGCGGGAGGTCCTACGAGCAGTACTTC.

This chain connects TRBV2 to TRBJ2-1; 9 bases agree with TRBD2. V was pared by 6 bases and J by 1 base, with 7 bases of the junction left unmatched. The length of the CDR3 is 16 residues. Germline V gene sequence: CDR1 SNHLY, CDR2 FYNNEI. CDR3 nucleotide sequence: TGTGCCAGCAGCACAGCGGGAGGCCGTTCCTACAATGAGCAGTTCTTC. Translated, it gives CASSTAGGRSYNEQFF.